This note documents a single T cell receptor beta chain sequence. The CDR3 is made up of 12 amino acids. V shed 3 bases and J shed 7 bases, with 9 bases lying between them. Germline loops: CDR1 MDHEN, CDR2 SYDVKM. Sequencing was performed with immunoSEQ multiplex PCR; in TCRdb, only in-frame clones are kept and a portion is missing. The sample lists 7,500 to 8,500 clones; 75% to 85% were seen once. The data derive from a study of OX40 agonist ivuxolimab in advanced cancers. This specimen was CD4+ or CD8+ T cells sorted from blood, taken in a trial of the OX40 agonist ivuxolimab. The receptor was isolated from an adult with an advanced solid tumor such as melanoma, head and neck, liver or kidney cancer. This chain joins TRBV28 and TRBJ1-1; perhaps TRBD1 as D (5 bases). The CDR3 DNA is TGTGCCAGCAGTTTTGGGACGGATGAAGCTTTCTTT. Amino acids: CASSFGTDEAFF.